The next 15 T cell receptor beta chains were all read from a single sample in a study of patients and donors after allogeneic stem cell transplantation. MiXCR, applied by TCRdb to the RT-PCR reads, yields one record per CDR3 protein. The sample consists of about a million distinct CDR3 sequences, around 17% of them appearing once. Sequenced sample: blood, either unsorted or a sorted T cell fraction (not recorded which). The receptor set was obtained from a human donor who was either an allogeneic HSCT recipient or a stem cell or donor lymphocyte infusion donor (not recorded which). It is not recorded whose cells these are; they may come from a transplant donor.

This clonotype was picked up a small number of times. V is TRBV4-2 and J is TRBJ1-2, with D maybe TRBD1 (5 bases). The V gene lost 0 bases and the J gene lost 2 bases, with 13 bases spanning the gap. The CDR3 has 16 residues. Germline V gene lookup returns CDR1 LGHNA and CDR2 YNFKEQ. CDR3 loop: CASSQDIRQGNYGYTF. DNA of the CDR3: TGTGCCAGCAGCCAAGACATCAGGCAGGGCAACTATGGCTACACCTTC.

V is TRBV7-9 and J is TRBJ1-1; 9 nucleotides line up with TRBD1. This CDR3 is 13 amino acids long. Trimming removed 1 base from V and 7 bases from J; junction bases left unmatched: 1. Germline CDR1 and CDR2: SEHNR and FQNEAQ (reference sequence). CDR3 loop: CASSLGDRDEAFF. The CDR3 DNA follows: TGTGCCAGCAGCTTAGGGGACAGGGATGAAGCTTTCTTT.

This clonotype was seen only a few times. This chain links TRBV20-1 with TRBJ1-1; D uncertain. Trimming took 3 bases from V and 3 from J, leaving 14 bases between them. Germline-derived CDR1 and CDR2 are DFQATT and SNEGSKA (reference sequence). CDR3 length equals 14 residues. The CDR3 spells CSARSRFRDTEAFF. The CDR3 DNA is TGCAGTGCTAGGAGTAGGTTCCGAGACACTGAAGCTTTCTTT.

This clonotype was counted between two and nine times. V is TRBV6-5 and J is TRBJ2-2, with D tentatively TRBD2 (6 bases). This CDR3 is 18 amino acids long. V gave up 0 bases and J gave up 4 bases, with 18 bases separating them. Germline V gene data show CDR1 as MNHEY and CDR2 as SVGAGI. Here the CDR3 DNA reads TGTGCCAGCAGTTACTCGACGCGGGGATACGTAGGCACCGGGGAGCTGTTTTTT. Protein product: CASSYSTRGYVGTGELFF.

The chain has TRBV20-1 and TRBJ2-1; no firm D call. The CDR3 runs 13 residues. From germline, CDR1 is DFQATT and CDR2 SNEGSKA (reference sequence). V shed 0 bases and J shed 4 bases, with 7 bases lying between them. For the CDR3, the DNA is TGCAGTGCTAGAGATTACGGGTACAATGAGCAGTTCTTC. This gives the protein CSARDYGYNEQFF.

The chain carries TRBV5-1 and TRBJ2-1; 9 bases line up with TRBD2. The ends lost 3 bases at V and 0 bases at J; junction bases unmatched: 4. The germline V gene has CDR1 SGHRS and CDR2 YFSETQ. The CDR3 sequence is 16 residues long. DNA of the CDR3: TGCGCCAGCAGCTGGAATAGCGGGGGCTCCTACAATGAGCAGTTCTTC. Amino acid sequence: CASSWNSGGSYNEQFF.

The chain has TRBV5-1 and TRBJ2-1, with no clear D. The CDR3 sequence is 13 residues long. Germline CDR1 SGHRS, CDR2 YFSETQ. V lost 1 base and J lost 8, with 10 bases in between. CDR3 amino acids: CASSLLVVDEQFF. The CDR3 DNA follows: TGCGCCAGCAGCTTGCTGGTAGTGGATGAGCAGTTCTTC.

The CDR3 DNA reads TGCGCCAGCAGCTACTTCGGACAGGGGTTATTGGAAGCTTTCTTT. Protein sequence: CASSYFGQGLLEAFF. The V gene is TRBV4-1, the J gene TRBJ1-1, with 9 bases matching TRBD1. Germline assignment: CDR1 MGHRA and CDR2 YSYEKL. The CDR3 spans 15 residues. V lost 5 bases and J lost 8; bases outside the gene matches: 12.

The chain has TRBV18 and TRBJ2-3; D is ambiguous. Germline CDR1 is KGHSH and CDR2 is LQKENI. V was shortened by 5 bases and J by 1 base, with 7 bases between the two germline ends. This CDR3 is built from 13 residues. The DNA of the CDR3 is TGTGCCAGCTCAAAACAACGCACAGATACGCAGTATTTT. This translates into CASSKQRTDTQYF.

This clonotype occurred a few times. This chain uses TRBV12-3 or TRBV12-4 with TRBJ2-7; the D is unclear. The CDR3 has 11 residues. Trimming stripped 5 bases from V and 6 bases from J, with 8 bases between. The CDR3 reads CASSQRVEQYF. CDR3 nucleotides: TGTGCCAGCAGTCAACGGGTCGAGCAGTACTTC.

This clonotype turned up a few times. The rearrangement uses TRBV24-1 and TRBJ1-2; unclear D gene. The CDR3 spans 13 residues. V was trimmed by 2 bases and J by 2 bases, leaving 5 bases between them. Germline assignment: CDR1 KGHDR and CDR2 SFDVKD. The CDR3 nucleotides read TGTGCCACCAGTGATTCAGTAAACTATGGCTACACCTTC. The encoded protein is CATSDSVNYGYTF.

Comment on this clonotype: Germline and junction disagree at one end, which may indicate a read error. The chain couples TRBV27 to TRBJ2-2, with D tentatively TRBD1 (5 bases). The CDR3 sequence is 16 residues long. Looked up from germline, CDR1 is MNHEY and CDR2 is SMNVEV (reference sequence). The CDR3 coding sequence is TGTGCCAGCAGTTGGGTTGCAGGGTTGAACCCCGGGGAGCTGTTTTTT. Amino acid sequence: CASSWVAGLNPGELFF.

This clonotype was counted between two and nine times. V and J are TRBV7-8 and TRBJ1-4, with D possibly TRBD1 on 5 matching bases. Germline V gives CDR1 SGHVS, CDR2 FQNEAQ. CDR3 size: 15 residues. V lost 5 bases to trimming and J lost 4 bases, with 14 bases between them. As DNA, the CDR3 is TGTGCCAGCAGCCCTGGCGGGACGAGTAATGAAAAACTGTTTTTT. Its translation: CASSPGGTSNEKLFF.

This clonotype has a handful of counts. V and J are TRBV19 and TRBJ1-6; no clear D gene. V was clipped by 6 bases and J by 5 bases, with 14 bases between them. CDR1 and CDR2 (germline): LNHDA, SQIVND (reference sequence). This CDR3 has 15 residues. CDR3 loop: CASSPWSSDNSPLHF. In nucleotides, the CDR3 is TGTGCCAGTAGCCCGTGGAGCAGTGATAATTCACCCCTCCACTTT.

The rearrangement links TRBV15 to TRBJ1-4; D gene unclear. Trimming shortened V by 0 bases and J by 7 bases, and 12 bases separated the two germline ends. The germline V gene has CDR1 LNHNV and CDR2 YYDKDF (reference sequence). The CDR3 extends over 15 amino acids. CDR3 region: CATSRDGRKSEKLFF. For the CDR3, the DNA is TGTGCCACCAGCAGAGACGGCCGTAAGAGTGAAAAACTGTTTTTT.